The source of this TCR beta chain is a study of OX40 agonist ivuxolimab in advanced cancers. There are 14 residues in the CDR3. CDR1 and CDR2 (germline): SNHLY, FYNNEI. V shed 4 bases and J shed 7 bases, with 16 bases lying between them. Notes on the study in general: The authors did not determine the antigen specificity of the expanded peripheral T cells.

TCRdb's table, derived via immunoSEQ multiplex PCR, lists solely in-frame clones and lacks some. The sample lists roughly 46,000 clones, about 79% seen once, with 1.5% to 2% in the top ten. A few counts support this clone. No antigen is known for it. The receptor's source is an adult with an advanced solid tumor such as melanoma, head and neck, liver or kidney cancer. Specimen: CD4+ or CD8+ T cells sorted from blood, collected in a trial of the OX40 agonist ivuxolimab. V and J are TRBV2 and TRBJ1-2, with a weak D call TRBD1 (5 bases). As DNA, the CDR3 is TGTGCCAGCAGTGGACCGGGACGGGTTGTTGGCTACACCTTC. This translates into CASSGPGRVVGYTF.